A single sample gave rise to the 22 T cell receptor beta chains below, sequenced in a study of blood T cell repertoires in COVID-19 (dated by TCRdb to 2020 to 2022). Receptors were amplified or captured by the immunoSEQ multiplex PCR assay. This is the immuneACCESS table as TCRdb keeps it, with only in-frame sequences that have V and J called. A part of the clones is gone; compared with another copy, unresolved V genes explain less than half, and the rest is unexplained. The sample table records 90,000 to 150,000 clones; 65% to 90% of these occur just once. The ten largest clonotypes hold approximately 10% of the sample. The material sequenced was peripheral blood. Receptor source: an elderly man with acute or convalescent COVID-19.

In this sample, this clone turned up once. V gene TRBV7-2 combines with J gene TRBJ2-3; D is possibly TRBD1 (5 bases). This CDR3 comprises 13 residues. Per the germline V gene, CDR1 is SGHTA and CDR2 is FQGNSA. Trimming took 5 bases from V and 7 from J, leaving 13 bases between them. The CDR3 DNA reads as TGTGCCAGCAGCCCCCAGGGCGCGAATACGCAGTATTTT. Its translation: CASSPQGANTQYF.

The CDR3 reads CASSFSGSYETQYF. The CDR3 DNA reads TGCGCCAGCAGCTTTAGCGGGAGTTATGAGACCCAGTACTTC. The rearrangement links TRBV5-1 to TRBJ2-5; 9 nucleotides match TRBD2. Germline CDR1 SGHRS, CDR2 YFSETQ. V lost 2 bases and J lost 5; bases outside the gene matches: 4. The CDR3 is 14 amino acids.

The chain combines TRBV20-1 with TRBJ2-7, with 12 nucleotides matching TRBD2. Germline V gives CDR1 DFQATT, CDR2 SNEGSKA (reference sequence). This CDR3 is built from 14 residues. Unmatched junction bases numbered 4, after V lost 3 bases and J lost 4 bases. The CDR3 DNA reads TGCAGTGCTAGTAGTGGGACTAGCGGGTACGAGCAGTACTTC. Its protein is CSASSGTSGYEQYF.

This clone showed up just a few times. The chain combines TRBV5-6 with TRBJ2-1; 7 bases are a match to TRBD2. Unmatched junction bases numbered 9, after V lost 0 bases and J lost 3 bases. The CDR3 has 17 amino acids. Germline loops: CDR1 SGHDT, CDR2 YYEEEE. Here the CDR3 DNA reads TGTGCCAGCAGCTTGGGGGGACTACGACTTAGCTACAATGAGCAGTTCTTC. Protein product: CASSLGGLRLSYNEQFF. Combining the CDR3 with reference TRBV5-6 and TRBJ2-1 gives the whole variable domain DAGVTQSPTHLIKTRGQQVTLRCSPKSGHDTVSWYQQALGQGPQFIFQYYEEEERQRGNFPDRFSGHQFPNYSSELNVNALLLGDSALYLCASSLGGLRLSYNEQFFGPGTRLTVL.

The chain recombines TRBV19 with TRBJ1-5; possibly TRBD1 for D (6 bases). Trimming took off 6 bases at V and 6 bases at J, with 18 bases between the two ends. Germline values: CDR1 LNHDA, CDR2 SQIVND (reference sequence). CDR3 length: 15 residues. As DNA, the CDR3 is TGTGCCAGTAGCACGACAGGAATGAGCGGTCAGCCCCAGCATTTT. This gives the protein CASSTTGMSGQPQHF.

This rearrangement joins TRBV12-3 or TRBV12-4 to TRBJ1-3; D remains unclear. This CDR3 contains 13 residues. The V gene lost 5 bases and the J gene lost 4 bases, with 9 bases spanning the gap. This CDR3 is CASSVGPGNTIYF. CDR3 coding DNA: TGTGCCAGCAGTGTAGGGCCAGGAAACACCATATATTTT.

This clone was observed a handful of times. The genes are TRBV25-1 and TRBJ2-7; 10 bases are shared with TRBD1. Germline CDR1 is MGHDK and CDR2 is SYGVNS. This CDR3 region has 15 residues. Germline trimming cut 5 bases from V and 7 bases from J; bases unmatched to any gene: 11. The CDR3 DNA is TGTGCCAGCAGTCTAACCGGGACAGGGGCTCGGGAGCAGTACTTC. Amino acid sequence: CASSLTGTGAREQYF.

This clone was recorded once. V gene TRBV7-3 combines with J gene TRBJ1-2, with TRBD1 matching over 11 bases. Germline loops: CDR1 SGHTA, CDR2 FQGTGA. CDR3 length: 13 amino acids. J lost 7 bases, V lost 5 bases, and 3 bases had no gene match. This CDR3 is CASSPGQGGGYTF. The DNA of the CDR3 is TGTGCCAGCAGCCCGGGACAGGGGGGTGGCTACACCTTC.

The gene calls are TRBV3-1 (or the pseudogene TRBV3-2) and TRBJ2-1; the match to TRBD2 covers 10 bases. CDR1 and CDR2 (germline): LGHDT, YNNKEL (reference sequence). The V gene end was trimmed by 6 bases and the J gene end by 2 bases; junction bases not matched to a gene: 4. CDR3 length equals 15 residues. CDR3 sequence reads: CASSISGGPYNEQFF. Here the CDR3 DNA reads TGTGCCAGCAGTATTAGCGGGGGGCCCTACAATGAGCAGTTCTTC.

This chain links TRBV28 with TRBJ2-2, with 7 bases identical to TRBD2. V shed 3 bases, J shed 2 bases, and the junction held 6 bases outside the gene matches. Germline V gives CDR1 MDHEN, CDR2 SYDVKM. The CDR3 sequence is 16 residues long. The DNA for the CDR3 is TGTGCCAGCAGTTTCGTACCTAGCGGAAACACCGGGGAGCTGTTTTTT. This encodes CASSFVPSGNTGELFF.

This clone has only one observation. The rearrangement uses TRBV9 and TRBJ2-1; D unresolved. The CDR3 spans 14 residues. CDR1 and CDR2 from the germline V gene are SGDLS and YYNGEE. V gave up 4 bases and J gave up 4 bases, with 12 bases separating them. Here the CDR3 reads CASSLSPLYNEQFF. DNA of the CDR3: TGTGCCAGCAGCCTCAGTCCCTTGTACAATGAGCAGTTCTTC. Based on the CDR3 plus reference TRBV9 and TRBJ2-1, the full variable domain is DSGVTQTPKHLITATGQRVTLRCSPRSGDLSVYWYQQSLDQGLQFLIQYYNGEERAKGNILERFSAQQFPDLHSELNLSSLELGDSALYFCASSLSPLYNEQFFGPGTRLTVL.

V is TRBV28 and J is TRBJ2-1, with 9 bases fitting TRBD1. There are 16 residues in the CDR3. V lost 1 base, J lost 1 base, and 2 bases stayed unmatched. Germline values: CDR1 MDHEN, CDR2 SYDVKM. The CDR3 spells CASSLYGTGSYNEQFF. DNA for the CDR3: TGTGCCAGCAGTTTATATGGGACAGGGTCCTACAATGAGCAGTTCTTC.

The CDR3: CASSLGTSLSTDTQYF. In DNA, the CDR3 is TGTGCCAGCAGCTTAGGAACTAGCCTAAGCACAGATACGCAGTATTTT. The J gene is TRBJ2-3, the V gene TRBV7-9; possible D gene TRBD2, 6 bases. Between the trimmed V and J ends, which lost 1 base and 0 bases, there was a span of 11 bases. Per germline, CDR1 SEHNR and CDR2 FQNEAQ (reference sequence). The CDR3 runs to 16 residues.

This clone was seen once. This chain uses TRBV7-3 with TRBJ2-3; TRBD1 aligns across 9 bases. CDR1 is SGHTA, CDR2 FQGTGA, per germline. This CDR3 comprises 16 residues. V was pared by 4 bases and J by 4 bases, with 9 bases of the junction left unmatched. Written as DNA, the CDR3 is TGTGCCAGCAGCTCTCCGGGACAGGGCGGAGCAGATACGCAGTATTTT. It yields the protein CASSSPGQGGADTQYF.

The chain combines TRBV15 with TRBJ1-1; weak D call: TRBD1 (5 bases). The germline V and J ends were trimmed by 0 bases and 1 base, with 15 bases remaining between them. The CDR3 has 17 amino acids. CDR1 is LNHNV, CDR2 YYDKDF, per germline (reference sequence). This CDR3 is CATSRDAQGMKNTEAFF. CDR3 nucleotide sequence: TGTGCCACCAGCAGAGATGCGCAGGGAATGAAGAACACTGAAGCTTTCTTT.

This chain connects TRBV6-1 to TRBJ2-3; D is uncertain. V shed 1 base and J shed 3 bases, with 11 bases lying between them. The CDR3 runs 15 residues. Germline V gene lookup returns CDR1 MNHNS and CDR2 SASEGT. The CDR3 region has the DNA TGTGCCAGCAGTGAAGTATCAGCAGCGACAGATACGCAGTATTTT. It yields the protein CASSEVSAATDTQYF.

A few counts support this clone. The CDR3 protein is CSVVAGGLNTEAFF. As DNA, the CDR3 is TGCAGCGTTGTGGCAGGGGGTCTCAACACTGAAGCTTTCTTT. The chain has TRBV29-1 and TRBJ1-1; 7 nucleotides agree with TRBD1. V trimming: 4 bases; J trimming: 2 bases; junction bases outside the gene matches: 7. Per the germline V gene, CDR1 is SQVTM and CDR2 is ANQGSEA. The CDR3 consists of 14 residues.

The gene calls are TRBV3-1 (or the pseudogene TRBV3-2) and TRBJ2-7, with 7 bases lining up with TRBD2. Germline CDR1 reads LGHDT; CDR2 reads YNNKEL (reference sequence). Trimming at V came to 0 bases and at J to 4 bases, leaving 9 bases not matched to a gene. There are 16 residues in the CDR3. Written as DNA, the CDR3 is TGTGCCAGCAGCCAAGATCTGCGACTAGCCAGTTACGAGCAGTACTTC. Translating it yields CASSQDLRLASYEQYF.

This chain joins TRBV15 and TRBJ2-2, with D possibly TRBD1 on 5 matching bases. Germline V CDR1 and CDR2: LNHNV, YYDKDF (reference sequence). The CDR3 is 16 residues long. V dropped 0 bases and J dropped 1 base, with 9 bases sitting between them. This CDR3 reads CATSREQAKNTGELFF. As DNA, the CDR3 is TGTGCCACCAGCAGAGAACAGGCAAAGAACACCGGGGAGCTGTTTTTT.

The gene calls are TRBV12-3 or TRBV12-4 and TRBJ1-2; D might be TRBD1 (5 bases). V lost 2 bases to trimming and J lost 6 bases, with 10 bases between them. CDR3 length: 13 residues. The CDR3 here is CASSLFQGDGYTF. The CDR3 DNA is TGTGCCAGCAGTTTATTTCAAGGGGATGGCTACACCTTC.

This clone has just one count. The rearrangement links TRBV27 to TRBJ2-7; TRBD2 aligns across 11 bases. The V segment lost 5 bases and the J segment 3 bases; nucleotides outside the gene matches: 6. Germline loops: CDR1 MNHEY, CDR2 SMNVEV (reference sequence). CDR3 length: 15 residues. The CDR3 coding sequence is TGTGCCAGCAGTATTATAGCGGGAGGGCTCTACGAGCAGTACTTC. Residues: CASSIIAGGLYEQYF.

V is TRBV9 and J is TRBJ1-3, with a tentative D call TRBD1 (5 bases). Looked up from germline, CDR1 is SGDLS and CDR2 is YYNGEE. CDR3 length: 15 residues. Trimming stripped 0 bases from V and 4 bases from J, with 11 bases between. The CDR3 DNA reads TGTGCCAGCAGCGTAGCCCAGGGTCCGGGAAACACCATATATTTT. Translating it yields CASSVAQGPGNTIYF.